Below, one T cell receptor (beta chain) is given with its context. Its target is not known. This table comes from immunoSEQ multiplex PCR, and its TCRdb copy is limited to in-frame clones, with some not included. The table shows about 72,000 clones, with roughly 87% occurring only once. The data belong to a study of OX40 agonist ivuxolimab in advanced cancers. Study background: Partial responses were seen in three patients, one with hepatocellular carcinoma and two with cutaneous melanoma. The study, taken as a whole, reports: More expanded clones were found, on average, in CD8+ than in CD4+ T cells. Both blood CD4+ and CD8+ T cells showed clonal growth by week 6 at 0.1 to 3.0 mg/kg. Also showing low normalized T-cell clonal expansion were some of the nonresponders.

V was pared by 3 bases and J by 4 bases, with 14 bases between. This CDR3 has 15 residues. Germline V lookup: CDR1 SGHDT, CDR2 YYEEEE. Sequenced material: CD4+ or CD8+ T cells sorted from blood, taken in a trial of the OX40 agonist ivuxolimab. This TCR was recovered from an adult with an advanced solid tumor such as melanoma, head and neck, liver or kidney cancer. The chain recombines TRBV5-6 with TRBJ2-1; the D is unclear. CDR3 sequence (DNA): TGTGCCAGCAGCTATCGCACCGACGGGTACAATGAGCAGTTCTTC. Translating it yields CASSYRTDGYNEQFF.